The 15 T cell receptor beta chains given below trace back to one sample, sequenced in a study of T cell clonotyping in hematopoietic cell transplantation. Only in-frame clones appear in the TCRdb table, and some are missing; sequencing was by immunoSEQ multiplex PCR. The sample holds 60,000 to 75,000 clones, 85% to 95% seen once. Sequencing was done on a sample of peripheral blood mononuclear cells. The receptors were sampled from a middle-aged man in good health. Some clones in this sample may be carry-over from other donors' samples.

The V gene is TRBV2, the J gene TRBJ2-7; a possible D gene is TRBD1 (6 bases). V was cut by 4 bases and J by 1 base, with 11 bases left in between. The CDR3 runs to 14 residues. The germline V gene encodes CDR1 SNHLY and CDR2 FYNNEI. CDR3 sequence reads: CASSGQVASYEQYF. As DNA, the CDR3 is TGTGCCAGCAGTGGACAGGTGGCGTCCTACGAGCAGTACTTC. Filled out from reference TRBV2 and TRBJ2-7, the complete variable domain reads EPEVTQTPSHQVTQMGQEVILRCVPISNHLYFYWYRQILGQKVEFLVSFYNNEISEKSEIFDDQFSVERPDGSNFTLKIRSTKLEDSAMYFCASSGQVASYEQYFGPGTRLTVT.

V usage is TRBV2 and J usage is TRBJ1-5; possible D gene TRBD1, 6 bases. This CDR3 is built from 15 residues. V was cut by 4 bases and J by 9 bases, with 19 bases left in between. Looked up from germline, CDR1 is SNHLY and CDR2 is FYNNEI. This chain's CDR3 is CASSGQQGLIWPQHF. The CDR3 DNA reads as TGTGCCAGCAGTGGGCAACAGGGTCTTATCTGGCCCCAGCATTTT.

This chain uses TRBV5-1 with TRBJ2-2, with 7 bases matching TRBD1. The CDR3 is 14 residues long. Germline V gene data show CDR1 as SGHRS and CDR2 as YFSETQ. The V gene end was trimmed by 2 bases and the J gene end by 4 bases; junction bases not matched to a gene: 2. The CDR3 reads CASSLDRATGELFF. The CDR3 nucleotides are TGCGCCAGCAGCTTAGACAGGGCCACCGGGGAGCTGTTTTTT. The variable domain in full, completed from reference TRBV5-1 and TRBJ2-2, reads KAGVTQTPRYLIKTRGQQVTLSCSPISGHRSVSWYQQTPGQGLQFLFEYFSETQRNKGNFPGRFSGRQFSNSRSEMNVSTLELGDSALYLCASSLDRATGELFFGEGSRLTVL.

The CDR3 DNA reads TGTGCCAGCAGTCCTACCCCAGGGGGCTCCGACCGTAGCTTAGCTTTCTTT. This translates into CASSPTPGGSDRSLAFF. This rearrangement joins TRBV27 to TRBJ1-1; TRBD1 aligns across 8 bases. The length of the CDR3 is 17 residues. J lost 10 bases, V lost 5 bases, and 21 bases had no gene match. Germline loops: CDR1 MNHEY, CDR2 SMNVEV (reference sequence).

The chain is built from TRBV6-1 and TRBJ1-5; D is undetermined. The CDR3 extends over 13 amino acids. Trimming cost V 6 bases and J 2 bases, with 8 bases left between them. The germline gives CDR1 MNHNS, CDR2 SASEGT. The CDR3: CASSSGGNQPQHF. CDR3 DNA sequence: TGTGCCAGCAGCTCAGGTGGCAATCAGCCCCAGCATTTT.

The CDR3 sequence: CASYTGGHEQYF. The CDR3 DNA sequence: TGTGCCAGTTATACAGGGGGACACGAGCAGTACTTC. This chain joins TRBV14 and TRBJ2-7, with 8 bases fitting TRBD1. Germline V gene sequence: CDR1 SGHDN, CDR2 FVKESK. The V gene end was trimmed by 9 bases and the J gene end by 5 bases; junction bases not matched to a gene: 6. CDR3 length equals 12 residues.

The J gene is TRBJ1-1, the V gene TRBV6-5; a weak D match, TRBD1 (5 bases). The ends were cut back, 4 bases at V and 10 bases at J, with 16 bases in the middle. The CDR3 consists of 13 residues. Germline V CDR1 and CDR2: MNHEY, SVGAGI. CDR3 loop: CASSSDQGRGAFF. CDR3 bases: TGTGCCAGCAGTTCCGATCAAGGGAGGGGAGCTTTCTTT.

This chain's CDR3 is CASSFADTQYF. DNA of the CDR3: TGTGCCAGCAGTTTCGCAGATACGCAGTATTTT. The chain couples TRBV27 to TRBJ2-3; D is undetermined. The germline CDR1 and CDR2 sequences are MNHEY and SMNVEV (reference sequence). The CDR3 runs to 11 residues. V dropped 3 bases and J dropped 4 bases, with 2 bases sitting between them.

With regard to this clone: At one boundary the junction diverges from the germline segment, which might be a read error. CDR3 sequence (DNA): TGTGCCAGCCTCCGGACGAGGGGCTTTTCCTACGAGCAGTATTTC. It translates to CASLRTRGFSYEQYF. The chain recombines TRBV6-1 with TRBJ2-7; D is perhaps TRBD1 or TRBD2 (5 bases each). The CDR3 is made up of 15 amino acids. Looked up from germline, CDR1 is MNHNS and CDR2 is SASEGT.

This chain joins TRBV19 and TRBJ2-7; the D gene could be TRBD1 or TRBD2 (5 bases each). From germline, CDR1 is LNHDA and CDR2 SQIVND (reference sequence). The V and J ends lost 3 bases and 0 bases respectively, with 12 bases between them. CDR3 length: 15 residues. CDR3 sequence (DNA): TGTGCCAGTAGTATCTTGGGACCTCACTCCTACGAGCAGTACTTC. It specifies CASSILGPHSYEQYF. The complete variable domain, with remaining parts taken from reference TRBV19 and TRBJ2-7, reads DGGITQSPKYLFRKEGQNVTLSCEQNLNHDAMYWYRQDPGQGLRLIYYSQIVNDFQKGDIAEGYSVSREKKESFPLTVTSAQKNPTAFYLCASSILGPHSYEQYFGPGTRLTVT.

The chain employs TRBV4-2 and TRBJ1-1; maybe TRBD1 (5 bases). The V end lost 4 bases, the J end lost 2 bases, and 11 bases lay between the germline ends. Germline V gene sequence: CDR1 LGHNA, CDR2 YNFKEQ. The CDR3 consists of 14 residues. The CDR3 DNA follows: TGTGCCAGCAGCCCGCAGAGGGGAAACACTGAAGCTTTCTTT. Encoded protein: CASSPQRGNTEAFF.

The chain links TRBV28 to TRBJ1-1; D perhaps matches TRBD1 (5 bases). Germline assignment: CDR1 MDHEN and CDR2 SYDVKM. V lost 2 bases, J lost 2 bases, and 15 bases lay in between. The CDR3 has 16 amino acids. The CDR3 nucleotides are TGTGCCAGCAGTTTAGTTCCAGGGTTTAGAAACACTGAAGCTTTCTTT. Amino acids: CASSLVPGFRNTEAFF.

The chain is built from TRBV28 and TRBJ2-7; a possible D gene is TRBD2 (7 bases). The CDR3 spans 16 residues. The germline V gene encodes CDR1 MDHEN and CDR2 SYDVKM. The V end was cut by 3 bases, the J end by 1 base, with 16 bases between. This CDR3 is CASSLVWGGPSYEQYF. CDR3 bases: TGTGCCAGCAGTTTGGTCTGGGGGGGGCCTTCCTACGAGCAGTACTTC.

As regards this clone: Germline and junction disagree at one end, which may indicate a read error. J is TRBJ2-1 and V is TRBV5-6; TRBD1 agrees at 12 bases. Germline V gene data show CDR1 as SGHDT and CDR2 as YYEEEE. The length of the CDR3 is 14 residues. CDR3 nucleotides: TGTGCCAGCAGACACCGGGACAGGGGGCGTATCGGGATCTTC. Translating gives CASRHRDRGRIGIF.

This chain joins TRBV30 and TRBJ1-1; unclear D gene. The V end lost 5 bases, the J end lost 1 base, and 11 bases lay between the germline ends. CDR3 length: 13 amino acids. Germline CDR1 and CDR2: GTSNPN and SVGIG (reference sequence). The CDR3 DNA reads as TGTGCCTGGTCAGTGGATTCGAACACTGAAGCTTTCTTT. This gives the protein CAWSVDSNTEAFF.